One sample yielded the 20 T cell receptor beta chains listed below, sequenced in a study of radiation and T cells in renal cell carcinoma. Produced via immunoSEQ multiplex PCR; TCRdb's table is partial and in-frame only. Of some 110,000 clones listed, around 80% were seen once; the top ten hold around 3%. Indicated time point: baseline pretreatment blood. The treatment was: 15 Gy SBRT to primary tumor, nephrectomy 4 weeks later. This material consisted of blood, taken from a patient whose treatment included radiotherapy and nephrectomy. The receptors were gathered from a woman aged 55 to 70 with renal cell carcinoma.

The chain links TRBV10-2 to TRBJ1-1; D might be TRBD1 (5 bases). Per the germline V gene, CDR1 is WSHSY and CDR2 is SAAADI. With 4 bases removed from V and 3 bases from J, the gap between germline ends came to 9 bases. The CDR3 is 13 amino acids. In nucleotides, the CDR3 is TGCGCCAGCAGTGGGGGCAGGTACACTGAAGCTTTCTTT. Translated, it gives CASSGGRYTEAFF.

This clone has just one count. The rearrangement joins TRBV18 to TRBJ1-2; 12 nucleotides align to TRBD1. CDR3 length: 16 amino acids. Losses at the gene ends were 4 bases for V and 4 bases for J; bases not matched to a gene: 7. The germline gives CDR1 KGHSH, CDR2 LQKENI. CDR3 region: CASSLTGQGAPYGYTF. The CDR3 coding sequence is TGTGCCAGCTCACTAACGGGACAGGGGGCCCCCTATGGCTACACCTTC.

The V gene is TRBV29-1, the J gene TRBJ1-1, with a possible D match to TRBD1 (6 bases). Between the trimmed V and J ends, which lost 3 bases and 5 bases, there was a span of 13 bases. Germline values: CDR1 SQVTM, CDR2 ANQGSEA. The CDR3 sequence is 13 residues long. CDR3 sequence reads: CSVDGAGETEAFF. In nucleotides, the CDR3 is TGCAGCGTTGATGGTGCAGGGGAAACTGAAGCTTTCTTT.

This clone showed up just a few times. The chain uses TRBV5-1 and TRBJ1-6; tentatively, D is TRBD1 (5 bases). Germline values: CDR1 SGHRS, CDR2 YFSETQ. The CDR3 is made up of 14 amino acids. The V end lost 5 bases, the J end lost 14 bases, and 20 bases lay between the germline ends. CDR3 DNA sequence: TGCGCCAGCAGACCGACAGAGACCGTGGGGGCCCTCCACTTT. Translation: CASRPTETVGALHF.

Concerning this clone itself: The identical CDR3 is also encoded by other nucleotide sequences in the sample. CDR3 residues: CASSPIPRSINTEAFF. The CDR3 bases are TGTGCCAGCTCTCCAATCCCCCGGTCTATCAACACTGAAGCTTTCTTT. J is TRBJ1-1 and V is TRBV18; D is undetermined. V was shortened by 6 bases and J by 2 bases, with 19 bases between the two germline ends. The CDR3 contains 16 residues. The V gene's germline CDR1 is KGHSH and CDR2 LQKENI. Full variable domain (outside the CDR3, taken from reference TRBV18 and TRBJ1-1): NAGVMQNPRHLVRRRGQEARLRCSPMKGHSHVYWYRQLPEEGLKFMVYLQKENIIDESGMPKERFSAEFPKEGPSILRIQQVVRGDSAAYFCASSPIPRSINTEAFFGQGTRLTVV.

V is TRBV6-5 and J is TRBJ1-3; perhaps TRBD1 as D (5 bases). The CDR3 sequence is 14 residues long. Trimming removed 6 bases from V and 0 bases from J, with 9 bases in between. Germline loops: CDR1 MNHEY, CDR2 SVGAGI. The CDR3 bases are TGTGCCAGCAGGGAGGGGAGCTCTGGAAACACCATATATTTT. It encodes CASREGSSGNTIYF.

A few counts support this clone. The V call is TRBV19, the J call TRBJ2-2; perhaps D is TRBD1 or TRBD2 (5 bases each). This CDR3 contains 11 residues. Germline CDR1 LNHDA, CDR2 SQIVND (reference sequence). Trimming cost V 6 bases and J 6 bases, with 5 bases left between them. The CDR3 here is CASRGAGELFF. Written as DNA, the CDR3 is TGTGCCAGTAGGGGGGCCGGGGAGCTGTTTTTT. The variable domain in full, with the rest retrieved from reference TRBV19 and TRBJ2-2, is DGGITQSPKYLFRKEGQNVTLSCEQNLNHDAMYWYRQDPGQGLRLIYYSQIVNDFQKGDIAEGYSVSREKKESFPLTVTSAQKNPTAFYLCASRGAGELFFGEGSRLTVL.

This sequence joins TRBV5-8 and TRBJ2-7; D gene uncertain. Trimming took off 4 bases at V and 2 bases at J, with 19 bases between the two ends. Germline values: CDR1 SGHTS, CDR2 YDEGEE. The CDR3 is 16 amino acids. The CDR3 coding sequence is TGTGCCAGCAGCCTCCTCGCAGGCTTTGGGACCTACGAGCAGTACTTC. Translated: CASSLLAGFGTYEQYF.

The chain joins TRBV5-6 to TRBJ1-5; 7 nucleotides agree with TRBD1. Unmatched junction bases numbered 10, after V lost 4 bases and J lost 0 bases. Germline CDR1 and CDR2: SGHDT and YYEEEE. The length of the CDR3 is 17 residues. The CDR3 sequence is CASSLSRGKHSNQPQHF. CDR3 coding DNA: TGTGCCAGCAGCCTAAGCAGGGGGAAGCATAGCAATCAGCCCCAGCATTTT.

The chain joins TRBV7-6 to TRBJ2-7, with TRBD1 matching 7 bases. Germline V gives CDR1 SGHVS, CDR2 FNYEAQ. V shed 0 bases, J shed 4 bases, and the junction held 6 bases outside the gene matches. This CDR3 has 15 residues. The CDR3 here is CASSLAPGQIYEQYF. The CDR3 coding sequence is TGTGCCAGCAGCTTAGCACCGGGACAGATATACGAGCAGTACTTC.

This clone was seen only once. The chain couples TRBV9 to TRBJ1-2; perhaps TRBD1 as D (6 bases). Trimming took off 0 bases at V and 7 bases at J, with 22 bases between the two ends. The germline gives CDR1 SGDLS, CDR2 YYNGEE. This CDR3 is built from 17 residues. CDR3: CASSVGGAGRNYGGYTF. Here the CDR3 DNA reads TGTGCCAGCAGCGTAGGGGGGGCAGGACGGAATTATGGTGGCTACACCTTC.

The CDR3 region has the DNA TGTGCCAGCAGTCTGCTTGGGGGGGTAGACACTGAAGCTTTCTTT. It encodes CASSLLGGVDTEAFF. The rearrangement links TRBV28 to TRBJ1-1; D might be TRBD1 (5 bases). With 5 bases removed from V and 3 bases from J, the gap between germline ends came to 16 bases. The CDR3 extends over 15 amino acids. CDR1 and CDR2 from the germline V gene are MDHEN and SYDVKM.

This clone was detected only a few times. The chain links TRBV9 to TRBJ1-2; 8 nucleotides match TRBD1. The CDR3 is made up of 14 amino acids. In germline, CDR1 is SGDLS, CDR2 YYNGEE. Unmatched junction bases numbered 2, after V lost 0 bases and J lost 4 bases. CDR3 amino acids: CASSVAGGSYGYTF. The CDR3 DNA follows: TGTGCCAGCAGCGTAGCAGGGGGCAGCTATGGCTACACCTTC.

The chain employs TRBV9 and TRBJ2-7; D possibly matches TRBD1 or TRBD2 (5 bases each). The CDR3 covers 14 residues. Trimming left V 4 bases short and J 0 bases short, with 11 bases between. Germline V gene sequence: CDR1 SGDLS, CDR2 YYNGEE. The CDR3 here is CASSMGTGSYEQYF. DNA for the CDR3: TGTGCCAGCAGCATGGGGACGGGCTCCTACGAGCAGTACTTC.

This rearrangement joins TRBV5-1 to TRBJ1-2; D unclear. The CDR3 loop spans 14 amino acids. CDR1 and CDR2 (germline): SGHRS, YFSETQ. Trimming took off 1 base at V and 8 bases at J, with 15 bases between the two ends. CDR3 in amino acids: CASSLNRVVDGYTF. DNA for the CDR3: TGCGCCAGCAGCTTGAATAGGGTGGTTGACGGCTACACCTTC. The entire variable domain, with the rest obtained from reference TRBV5-1 and TRBJ1-2, is as follows: KAGVTQTPRYLIKTRGQQVTLSCSPISGHRSVSWYQQTPGQGLQFLFEYFSETQRNKGNFPGRFSGRQFSNSRSEMNVSTLELGDSALYLCASSLNRVVDGYTFGSGTRLTVV.

This chain connects TRBV5-6 to TRBJ2-7, with 10 bases that match TRBD1. J gave up 2 bases and V 0 bases, and 2 bases lay outside the gene matches. The CDR3 extends over 15 amino acids. The germline gives CDR1 SGHDT, CDR2 YYEEEE. In nucleotides, the CDR3 is TGTGCCAGCAGCTTGGAAGACAGGGGGCCCTACGAGCAGTACTTC. Amino acid sequence: CASSLEDRGPYEQYF.

This chain connects TRBV5-1 to TRBJ2-7; D remains unclear. Germline V CDR1 and CDR2: SGHRS, YFSETQ. The length of the CDR3 is 15 residues. The ends were cut back, 5 bases at V and 0 bases at J, with 15 bases in the middle. CDR3 loop: CASSNMAGRSYEQYF. The DNA of the CDR3 is TGCGCCAGCAGTAACATGGCAGGACGCTCCTACGAGCAGTACTTC.

On this clone itself: One end of the junction varies from germline; a read error may be responsible. V gene TRBV5-1 combines with J gene TRBJ1-1, with a possible D match to TRBD1 (6 bases). The germline CDR1 and CDR2 sequences are SGHRS and YFSETQ. The CDR3 sequence is 13 residues long. The CDR3 sequence: CASSSRGDTEAFF. The CDR3 DNA follows: TGCGCCAGCAGCTCTAGGGGGGACACAGAAGCTTTCTTT.

This clone was found once. The V call is TRBV7-6, the J call TRBJ1-4; D possibly corresponds to TRBD1 (6 bases). The V and J ends lost 1 base and 6 bases respectively, with 15 bases between them. This CDR3 is built from 16 residues. CDR1 is SGHVS and CDR2 is FNYEAQ in the germline V gene. The CDR3 is CASSLGGPGEDEKLFF. The CDR3 bases are TGTGCCAGCAGCTTAGGGGGCCCAGGGGAGGATGAAAAACTGTTTTTT.

The rearrangement uses TRBV9 and TRBJ2-5, with 9 bases lining up with TRBD2. V shed 4 bases, J shed 5 bases, and the junction held 9 bases outside the gene matches. The CDR3 has 15 amino acids. The germline V gene has CDR1 SGDLS and CDR2 YYNGEE. The CDR3 region has the DNA TGTGCCAGCAGCCCCAGGGCGCTAGCGGGGGAGACCCAGTACTTC. It codes for CASSPRALAGETQYF.